Given below is one T cell receptor beta chain in context. The target antigen is unknown. These data are taken from a study of T-cell memory formation after mild COVID-19. Findings and caveats of the study: The study found balanced CD4/CD8 in clones contracting day 15 to 85 and a CD4+ lean in later expanders.

TCR alpha and TCR beta cDNA libraries carrying sample barcodes and UMIs were produced by 5'RACE using constant-segment primers. TCRdb passed the 5' RACE reads through MiXCR, listing each CDR3 protein once. The sample yields about 560,000 distinct CDR3 sequences, less than 25% seen once. Per the germline V gene, CDR1 is LNHNV and CDR2 is YYDKDF (reference sequence). The CDR3 covers 15 residues. The trim removed 1 base at V and 6 bases at J, leaving 6 bases unmatched. What was sequenced was PBMCs or a T cell subset sorted from them (not recorded which). The clonotype comes from an adult woman who had mild COVID-19 (a few samples of this study predate the infection). Cell type and time point are not known. The J gene is TRBJ2-7, the V gene TRBV15; 10 bases map to TRBD1. CDR3 DNA: TGTGCCACCAGCAGAGCCCTGGGACAGGGGACCGAGCAGTACTTC. Its translation: CATSRALGQGTEQYF.